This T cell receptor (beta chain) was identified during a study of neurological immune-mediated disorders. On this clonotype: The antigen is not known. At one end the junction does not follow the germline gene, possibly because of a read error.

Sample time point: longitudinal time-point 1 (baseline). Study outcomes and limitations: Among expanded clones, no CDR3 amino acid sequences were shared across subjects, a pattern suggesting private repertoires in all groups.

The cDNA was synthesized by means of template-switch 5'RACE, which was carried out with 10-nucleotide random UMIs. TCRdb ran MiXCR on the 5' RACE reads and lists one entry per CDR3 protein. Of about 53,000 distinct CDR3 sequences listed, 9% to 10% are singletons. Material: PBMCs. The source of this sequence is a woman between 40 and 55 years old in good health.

CDR3: CSTSLRRGHGAEQYF. The CDR3 DNA follows: TGTTCCACCAGCCTTCGCCGGGGACATGGAGCCGAGCAGTACTTC. V gene TRBV15 combines with J gene TRBJ2-7; weak D call: TRBD1 (6 bases). Per the germline V gene, CDR1 is LNHNV and CDR2 is YYDKDF (reference sequence). This CDR3 is 15 amino acids long.